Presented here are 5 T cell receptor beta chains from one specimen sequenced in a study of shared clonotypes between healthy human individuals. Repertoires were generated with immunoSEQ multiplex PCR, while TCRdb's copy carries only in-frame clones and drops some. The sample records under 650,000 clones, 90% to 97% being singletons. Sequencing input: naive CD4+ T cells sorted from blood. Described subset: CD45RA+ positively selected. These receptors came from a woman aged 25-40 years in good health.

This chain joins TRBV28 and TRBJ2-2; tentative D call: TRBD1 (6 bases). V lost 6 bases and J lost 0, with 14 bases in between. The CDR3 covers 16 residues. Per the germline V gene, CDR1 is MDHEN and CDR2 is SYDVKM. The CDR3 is CASRFYRTANTGELFF. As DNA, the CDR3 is TGTGCCAGCAGATTCTACCGGACAGCGAACACCGGGGAGCTGTTTTTT.

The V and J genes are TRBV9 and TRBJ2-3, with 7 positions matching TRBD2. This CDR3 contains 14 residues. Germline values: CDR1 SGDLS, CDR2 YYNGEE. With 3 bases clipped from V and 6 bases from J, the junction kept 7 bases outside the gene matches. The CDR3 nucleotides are TGTGCCAGCAGCGCCCGGGAGGCCCGGGATACGCAGTATTTT. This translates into CASSAREARDTQYF.

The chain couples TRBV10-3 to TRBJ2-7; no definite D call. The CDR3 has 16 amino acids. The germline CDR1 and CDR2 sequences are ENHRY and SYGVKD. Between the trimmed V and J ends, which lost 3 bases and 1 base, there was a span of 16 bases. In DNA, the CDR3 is TGTGCCATCAGTGAAGGTCGGCAGGCACAATCCTACGAGCAGTACTTC. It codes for CAISEGRQAQSYEQYF.

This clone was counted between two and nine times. The CDR3 here is CASSFEGWDQPQHF. Here the CDR3 DNA reads TGTGCCAGCAGTTTTGAGGGATGGGATCAGCCCCAGCATTTT. The chain links TRBV28 to TRBJ1-5; unclear D gene. CDR3 length: 14 amino acids. V lost 3 bases and J 5 bases, leaving 11 bases between the germline ends. Per the germline V gene, CDR1 is MDHEN and CDR2 is SYDVKM.

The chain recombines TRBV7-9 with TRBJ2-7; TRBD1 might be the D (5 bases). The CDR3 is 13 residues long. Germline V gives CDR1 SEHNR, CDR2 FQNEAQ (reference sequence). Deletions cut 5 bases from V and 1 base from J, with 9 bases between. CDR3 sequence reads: CASSPRESYEQYF. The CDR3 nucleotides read TGTGCCAGCAGCCCCAGGGAATCCTACGAGCAGTACTTC.